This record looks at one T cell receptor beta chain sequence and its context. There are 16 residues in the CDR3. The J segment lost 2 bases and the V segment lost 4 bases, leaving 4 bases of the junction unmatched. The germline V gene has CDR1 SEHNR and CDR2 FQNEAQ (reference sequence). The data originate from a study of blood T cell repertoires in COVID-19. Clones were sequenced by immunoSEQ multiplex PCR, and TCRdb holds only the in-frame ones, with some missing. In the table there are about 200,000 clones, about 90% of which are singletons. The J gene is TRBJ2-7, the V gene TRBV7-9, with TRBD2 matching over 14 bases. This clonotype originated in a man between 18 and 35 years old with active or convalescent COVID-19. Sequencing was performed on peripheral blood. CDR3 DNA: TGTGCCAGCAGCTCGGGACTAGCGGGGGAGACCTACGAGCAGTACTTC. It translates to CASSSGLAGETYEQYF.